Listed here are 10 T cell receptor beta chains from one sample, sequenced in a study of Ad26.COV2.S vaccination and SARS-CoV-2 variants. TCRdb keeps only in-frame clones here, not all; method: immunoSEQ multiplex PCR. The sample records some 250,000 clones, around 87% being singletons. Stated treatment: roughly 18 received Ad26.COV2.S at low or high dose, single or two shots; five or six received placebo; per-sample allocation not given. The investigators took samples on day 63 after the first vaccine or placebo injection. The material was peripheral blood, obtained in a trial of Ad26.COV2.S vaccine versus placebo. Receptors were obtained from a person aged 18 to 59 who received the Ad26.COV2.S COVID-19 vaccine or a placebo.

The chain joins TRBV14 to TRBJ2-7; TRBD1 aligns across 8 bases. The CDR3 consists of 15 residues. CDR1 is SGHDN and CDR2 is FVKESK in the germline V gene. Losses at the gene ends were 6 bases for V and 5 bases for J; bases not matched to a gene: 12. Written as DNA, the CDR3 is TGTGCCAGCAGGGGTAGATGGGACAGGTCACACGAGCAGTACTTC. It specifies CASRGRWDRSHEQYF.

V and J are TRBV2 and TRBJ2-3, with 7 bases fitting TRBD2. The V and J ends lost 4 bases and 5 bases, in that order; junction bases with no gene match: 6. Germline CDR1 and CDR2: SNHLY and FYNNEI. The length of the CDR3 is 14 residues. CDR3 in amino acids: CASSGEGWVDTQYF. CDR3 bases: TGTGCCAGCAGTGGGGAGGGGTGGGTAGATACGCAGTATTTT.

The CDR3 DNA reads TGTGCCAGCAGTTACGAGGTCAATAGGGGAAATTCACCCCTCCACTTT. Translation: CASSYEVNRGNSPLHF. The chain joins TRBV6-5 to TRBJ1-6; tentatively, D is TRBD1 (5 bases). The germline V gene has CDR1 MNHEY and CDR2 SVGAGI. The V gene lost 2 bases and the J gene lost 7 bases, with 15 bases spanning the gap. This CDR3 is 16 amino acids long.

The chain couples TRBV6-5 to TRBJ2-1, with D perhaps given as TRBD1 or TRBD2 (6 bases each). Trimming pared 1 base from V and 9 bases from J, leaving 10 bases between. The CDR3 loop spans 13 amino acids. Germline V lookup: CDR1 MNHEY, CDR2 SVGAGI. CDR3 protein: CASSYLGGFEQFF. The CDR3 coding sequence is TGTGCCAGCAGTTACTTGGGGGGCTTTGAGCAGTTCTTC.

V is TRBV4-3 and J is TRBJ2-5; 12 nucleotides align to TRBD1. Losses at the gene ends were 2 bases for V and 5 bases for J; bases not matched to a gene: 6. CDR3 length: 16 residues. Germline CDR1 reads LGHNA; CDR2 reads YSLEER. The DNA for the CDR3 is TGCGCCAGCAGCCAACGCGGGGACAGGGGGCTGGAGACCCAGTACTTC. Its protein product is CASSQRGDRGLETQYF.

The chain recombines TRBV9 with TRBJ2-3; no reliable D call. There are 14 residues in the CDR3. V dropped 0 bases and J dropped 2 bases, with 7 bases sitting between them. Germline V gene data show CDR1 as SGDLS and CDR2 as YYNGEE. This CDR3 reads CASSVEGNTDTQYF. The DNA for the CDR3 is TGTGCCAGCAGCGTAGAGGGCAACACAGATACGCAGTATTTT.

This clone has a handful of counts. The rearrangement links TRBV19 to TRBJ1-2; possible D gene TRBD1, 5 bases. Trimming removed 4 bases from V and 4 bases from J, with 16 bases in between. The CDR3 is 15 amino acids. Germline V gene sequence: CDR1 LNHDA, CDR2 SQIVND (reference sequence). The CDR3 DNA reads TGTGCCAGTAGTAACCCGCAGGGTTTAACCTATGGCTACACCTTC. Its translation: CASSNPQGLTYGYTF. The variable domain in full, with the rest retrieved from reference TRBV19 and TRBJ1-2, is DGGITQSPKYLFRKEGQNVTLSCEQNLNHDAMYWYRQDPGQGLRLIYYSQIVNDFQKGDIAEGYSVSREKKESFPLTVTSAQKNPTAFYLCASSNPQGLTYGYTFGSGTRLTVV.

This chain connects TRBV18 to TRBJ1-2; the D gene is possibly TRBD1 (5 bases). The ends were cut back, 3 bases at V and 3 bases at J, with 8 bases in the middle. The germline V gene encodes CDR1 KGHSH and CDR2 LQKENI. CDR3 length equals 13 residues. The CDR3 nucleotides read TGTGCCAGCTCACCGGACAAATACTATGGCTACACCTTC. It specifies CASSPDKYYGYTF.

The chain is built from TRBV25-1 and TRBJ2-7; D assignment may be TRBD1 or TRBD2 (5 bases each). Trimming left V 6 bases short and J 7 bases short, with 13 bases between. This CDR3 is 12 amino acids long. Germline loops: CDR1 MGHDK, CDR2 SYGVNS. CDR3 DNA sequence: TGTGCCAGCAGAGGGACCCCTTGGGAGCAGTACTTC. It encodes CASRGTPWEQYF.

V gene TRBV28 combines with J gene TRBJ1-2; 7 positions match TRBD1. V lost 5 bases and J lost 6; bases outside the gene matches: 6. From germline, CDR1 is MDHEN and CDR2 SYDVKM. CDR3 length equals 13 residues. CDR3 nucleotides: TGTGCCAGCAGTCCTGACAGGGCGAATGGCTACACCTTC. This codes for CASSPDRANGYTF.